The 10 T cell receptor beta chains listed next were all sequenced from one sample in a study of identical twins. MiXCR was run by TCRdb on the 5' RACE reads, yielding one entry per CDR3 protein. The sample holds 1.5 million to 2 million distinct CDR3 sequences, about 31% seen once. Material for sequencing was cord blood. These receptors were obtained from a newborn girl in good health.

The table lists this clonotype with many counts. The chain carries TRBV24-1 and TRBJ1-1, with D unclear. Germline V gives CDR1 KGHDR, CDR2 SFDVKD. Trimming removed 5 bases at V and 5 bases at J, with 5 bases between. The length of the CDR3 is 11 residues. CDR3 DNA: TGTGCCACCAGTGGAGGGACTGAAGCTTTCTTT. This sequence encodes CATSGGTEAFF.

This clonotype occurred a few times. The rearrangement uses TRBV27 and TRBJ2-1, with 10 bases matching TRBD2. Germline V gives CDR1 MNHEY, CDR2 SMNVEV (reference sequence). This CDR3 is 18 amino acids long. V shed 6 bases, J shed 0 bases, and the junction held 11 bases outside the gene matches. The CDR3 is CASSGWLAGAGSYNEQFF. CDR3 nucleotide sequence: TGTGCCAGCAGCGGGTGGCTAGCGGGAGCCGGCTCCTACAATGAGCAGTTCTTC.

The rearrangement joins TRBV20-1 to TRBJ1-1, with TRBD1 matching over 7 bases. CDR1 is DFQATT and CDR2 is SNEGSKA in the germline V gene (reference sequence). Trimming cost V 2 bases and J 1 base; bases outside gene matches: 13. CDR3 length equals 17 residues. The CDR3 DNA sequence: TGCAGTGCTAGACGGGCTCGTTGGGACAGCCGGAACACTGAAGCTTTCTTT. Translating gives CSARRARWDSRNTEAFF.

This chain uses TRBV20-1 with TRBJ1-6; possibly TRBD1 for D (6 bases). Per germline, CDR1 DFQATT and CDR2 SNEGSKA (reference sequence). The V gene lost 3 bases and the J gene lost 9 bases, with 21 bases spanning the gap. CDR3 length equals 16 residues. DNA of the CDR3: TGCAGTGCTAGGGTTGGGGGCAGGAGAAGTGTTTCACCCCTCCACTTT. This translates into CSARVGGRRSVSPLHF.

This chain joins TRBV6-4 and TRBJ2-7; the D is unclear. The V gene's germline CDR1 is MRHNA and CDR2 SNTAGT. CDR3 length equals 12 residues. Trimming pared 2 bases from V and 7 bases from J, leaving 9 bases between. The CDR3: CASSDGSNEQYF. The DNA of the CDR3 is TGTGCCAGCAGTGACGGGTCGAATGAGCAGTACTTC.

The chain carries TRBV25-1 and TRBJ2-6; perhaps D is TRBD1 or TRBD2 (5 bases each). The CDR3 consists of 15 residues. Germline lookup yields CDR1 MGHDK and CDR2 SYGVNS. The V end was cut by 8 bases, the J end by 0 bases, with 11 bases between. The CDR3 bases are TGTGCCAGCGGGGACGGTTACTCTGGGGCCAACGTCCTGACTTTC. Its translation: CASGDGYSGANVLTF.

This clonotype came up a few times. The chain recombines TRBV27 with TRBJ2-1, with a possible D match to TRBD1 (5 bases). The germline V gene encodes CDR1 MNHEY and CDR2 SMNVEV (reference sequence). V shed 3 bases and J shed 6 bases, with 12 bases lying between them. The CDR3 is 14 residues long. CDR3 nucleotides: TGTGCCAGCAGTTTCAAATATCAGGGCAATGAGCAGTTCTTC. Amino acid sequence: CASSFKYQGNEQFF.

This chain connects TRBV29-1 to TRBJ2-5; 8 bases fit TRBD1. From germline, CDR1 is SQVTM and CDR2 ANQGSEA. The V gene end was trimmed by 8 bases and the J gene end by 2 bases; junction bases not matched to a gene: 10. This CDR3 has 14 amino acids. The CDR3 DNA sequence: TGCAGCTCCGTACGGACAGGGCCACAAGAGACCCAGTACTTC. This codes for CSSVRTGPQETQYF.

This chain connects TRBV20-1 to TRBJ2-5; 8 bases agree with TRBD1. The CDR3 runs 13 residues. The germline gives CDR1 DFQATT, CDR2 SNEGSKA (reference sequence). Losses at the gene ends were 0 bases for V and 11 bases for J; bases not matched to a gene: 8. For the CDR3, the DNA is TGCAGTGCTAGAGACAGGGGGCGAAATGAGCAGTACTTC. It is translated as CSARDRGRNEQYF.

There are a few counts of this clonotype. The V and J genes are TRBV10-3 and TRBJ2-3; 8 bases fit TRBD2. This CDR3 comprises 14 residues. V shed 9 bases and J 2 bases; nucleotides not matched to a gene: 7. Germline CDR1 and CDR2: ENHRY and SYGVKD. This CDR3 reads CAIWTSSYTDTQYF. Written as DNA, the CDR3 is TGTGCCATTTGGACTAGCAGTTACACAGATACGCAGTATTTT.